The 31 T cell receptor beta chains below come from one sample, sequenced in a study of T cell changes during pregnancy in multiple sclerosis (dated by TCRdb to between 2017 and 2020). Library preparation was by the immunoSEQ multiplex PCR assay. The table was pulled from immuneACCESS by TCRdb, which kept in-frame rearrangements only. Such tables lose some clones; where checked, under half of the loss comes from unresolved V genes, and the rest has no known cause. The sample contains 40,000 or so clones, more than 85% of them found a single time. 7.8% of the sample is in the top ten clones. The sample consisted of CD8+ T cells from peripheral blood mononuclear cells, taken before pregnancy. All receptors come from a female donor with multiple sclerosis, enrolled in a pregnancy study.

The gene calls are TRBV5-1 and TRBJ2-3; perhaps TRBD1 as D (5 bases). CDR3 length: 15 residues. CDR1 SGHRS and CDR2 YFSETQ come from the germline V gene. The ends were cut back, 0 bases at V and 5 bases at J, with 13 bases in the middle. This CDR3 reads CASSLALGVQDTQYF. The CDR3 DNA sequence: TGCGCCAGCAGCTTGGCCCTAGGGGTTCAAGATACGCAGTATTTT.

The CDR3 DNA is TGTGCCAGCACCGGGACTAGCGGACCCAATGAGCAGTTCTTC. This gives the protein CASTGTSGPNEQFF. J is TRBJ2-1 and V is TRBV11-2; 11 bases are a match to TRBD2. V was clipped by 7 bases and J by 6 bases; unmatched bases: 5. This CDR3 is built from 14 residues. Germline lookup yields CDR1 SGHAT and CDR2 FQNNGV.

This chain uses TRBV27 with TRBJ1-4; D perhaps matches TRBD1 (6 bases). Trimming cost V 4 bases and J 7 bases, with 16 bases left between them. The CDR3 is 15 residues long. Germline V gene lookup returns CDR1 MNHEY and CDR2 SMNVEV (reference sequence). The CDR3: CASSSDTGTSEKLFF. In nucleotides, the CDR3 is TGTGCCAGCAGTTCAGACACAGGGACGAGTGAAAAACTGTTTTTT.

This chain links TRBV4-2 with TRBJ2-1, with TRBD2 identical over 12 bases. The V gene's germline CDR1 is LGHNA and CDR2 YNFKEQ. The trim removed 6 bases at V and 8 bases at J, leaving 8 bases unmatched. The CDR3 is made up of 15 amino acids. The CDR3, as DNA: TGTGCCAGCAGGTGGACTAGCGGGGCCGGGGATGAGCAGTTCTTC. Residues: CASRWTSGAGDEQFF.

V gene TRBV9 combines with J gene TRBJ2-1; D is uncertain. Germline CDR1 reads SGDLS; CDR2 reads YYNGEE. The ends were cut back, 3 bases at V and 9 bases at J, with 16 bases in the middle. The CDR3 loop spans 14 amino acids. In DNA form, the CDR3 reads TGTGCCAGCAGCGGAGGTTCTCCCATGGGTGAGCAGTTCTTC. Encoded protein: CASSGGSPMGEQFF.

The V call is TRBV19, the J call TRBJ1-2, with 9 bases aligning to TRBD1. Germline assignment: CDR1 LNHDA and CDR2 SQIVND (reference sequence). V lost 10 bases and J lost 7; bases outside the gene matches: 7. CDR3 length: 12 residues. CDR3 nucleotide sequence: TGTGCCACCACACAGGGGGCATTTGGCTACACCTTC. Translation gives CATTQGAFGYTF.

The V call is TRBV28, the J call TRBJ2-5; a weak D match, TRBD1 (6 bases). In germline, CDR1 is MDHEN, CDR2 SYDVKM. The CDR3 sequence is 15 residues long. V lost 5 bases, J lost 4 bases, and 17 bases lay in between. For the CDR3, the DNA is TGTGCCAGCAGTACTTTACAGGGTGTGCCAGAGACCCAGTACTTC. It specifies CASSTLQGVPETQYF.

V gene TRBV25-1 combines with J gene TRBJ1-3; 7 bases are a match to TRBD1. V trimming: 6 bases; J trimming: 4 bases; junction bases outside the gene matches: 9. The CDR3 is 15 residues long. Germline V gene sequence: CDR1 MGHDK, CDR2 SYGVNS. Here the CDR3 reads CASRMTGTFGNTIYF. As DNA, the CDR3 is TGTGCCAGCAGGATGACAGGGACTTTCGGAAACACCATATATTTT. Using reference TRBV25-1 and TRBJ1-3 for the parts outside the CDR3, the full variable domain is EADIYQTPRYLVIGTGKKITLECSQTMGHDKMYWYQQDPGMELHLIHYSYGVNSTEKGDLSSESTVSRIRTEHFPLTLESARPSHTSQYLCASRMTGTFGNTIYFGEGSWLTVV.

This clone is a singleton in its sample. Written as DNA, the CDR3 is TGTGCCAGTAGTATTGGGTCAGGGACAGGGAGCACCTACACCTTC. It yields the protein CASSIGSGTGSTYTF. This chain connects TRBV19 to TRBJ1-2, with 9 bases lining up with TRBD1. V shed 3 bases and J 10 bases; nucleotides not matched to a gene: 12. The CDR3 has 15 amino acids. CDR1 and CDR2 from the germline V gene are LNHDA and SQIVND (reference sequence). Together with reference TRBV19 and TRBJ1-2, the CDR3 gives the full variable domain: DGGITQSPKYLFRKEGQNVTLSCEQNLNHDAMYWYRQDPGQGLRLIYYSQIVNDFQKGDIAEGYSVSREKKESFPLTVTSAQKNPTAFYLCASSIGSGTGSTYTFGSGTRLTVV.

There are a few counts of this clone. This chain joins TRBV7-9 and TRBJ2-7; TRBD2 agrees at 7 bases. CDR1 and CDR2 (germline): SEHNR, FQNEAQ (reference sequence). The CDR3 has 15 residues. V shed 1 base and J 0 bases; nucleotides not matched to a gene: 3. The CDR3 is CASSLEGGSSYEQYF. The CDR3, as DNA: TGTGCCAGCAGCTTAGAAGGCGGGAGCTCCTACGAGCAGTACTTC.

This clone is a singleton in its sample. The rearrangement joins TRBV19 to TRBJ1-1, with D tentatively TRBD1 (6 bases). CDR1 LNHDA and CDR2 SQIVND come from the germline V gene (reference sequence). The V end was cut by 7 bases, the J end by 6 bases, with 15 bases between. This CDR3 region has 13 residues. The CDR3 nucleotides are TGTGCCAGTAAGAGTCAGGGGATCGCTGAAGCTTTCTTT. Its protein product is CASKSQGIAEAFF.

The J gene is TRBJ1-5, the V gene TRBV28; tentative D call: TRBD1 (5 bases). Germline V lookup: CDR1 MDHEN, CDR2 SYDVKM. V lost 2 bases, J lost 6 bases, and 8 bases lay in between. This CDR3 is built from 13 residues. For the CDR3, the DNA is TGTGCCAGCAGTTTAGGGGCCAGTCAGCCCCAGCATTTT. Its translation is CASSLGASQPQHF.

The chain joins TRBV6-1 to TRBJ1-1; 7 nucleotides match TRBD1. The germline V gene has CDR1 MNHNS and CDR2 SASEGT. V trimming: 5 bases; J trimming: 7 bases; junction bases outside the gene matches: 4. This CDR3 contains 12 residues. CDR3: CASSTGADEAFF. In DNA form, the CDR3 reads TGTGCCAGCAGTACAGGGGCCGATGAAGCTTTCTTT.

The J gene is TRBJ1-1, the V gene TRBV6-5, with D perhaps matching TRBD1 (6 bases). The CDR3 has 14 amino acids. Germline CDR1 and CDR2: MNHEY and SVGAGI. Trimming pared 2 bases from V and 0 bases from J, leaving 7 bases between. The CDR3 DNA is TGTGCCAGCAGTTACGCAGGGGTGAACACTGAAGCTTTCTTT. It encodes CASSYAGVNTEAFF.

The chain joins TRBV5-8 to TRBJ1-1; weak D call: TRBD1 (6 bases). This CDR3 contains 16 residues. The V gene's germline CDR1 is SGHTS and CDR2 YDEGEE. V was pared by 3 bases and J by 1 base, with 16 bases between. This CDR3 reads CASSSGDRLGNTEAFF. CDR3 nucleotides: TGTGCCAGCAGCTCTGGCGACAGGCTTGGGAACACTGAAGCTTTCTTT.

V gene TRBV11-1 combines with J gene TRBJ2-3; D not resolved. There are 13 residues in the CDR3. Germline V CDR1 and CDR2: SGHAT, FQDESV (reference sequence). Between the trimmed V and J ends, which lost 4 bases and 1 base, there was a span of 6 bases. The CDR3 coding sequence is TGTGCCAGCAGCTCCCCTGGCACAGATACGCAGTATTTT. Its protein product is CASSSPGTDTQYF.

CDR3 bases: TGCGCCAGCGGATTGACAGGGGAGGGTGGCTACACCTTC. This translates into CASGLTGEGGYTF. The rearrangement uses TRBV4-3 and TRBJ1-2, with 8 bases identical to TRBD1. Per germline, CDR1 LGHNA and CDR2 YSLEER. The CDR3 totals 13 residues. With 8 bases clipped from V and 7 bases from J, the junction kept 9 bases outside the gene matches.

V gene TRBV28 combines with J gene TRBJ2-7; D might be TRBD2 (6 bases). Germline CDR1 reads MDHEN; CDR2 reads SYDVKM. The CDR3 loop spans 14 amino acids. Trimming removed 8 bases from V and 2 bases from J, with 16 bases in between. CDR3 residues: CASVAFSGTYEQYF. Written as DNA, the CDR3 is TGTGCCAGCGTGGCCTTTAGCGGAACCTACGAGCAGTACTTC. The whole variable domain, remainder taken from reference TRBV28 and TRBJ2-7, is DVKVTQSSRYLVKRTGEKVFLECVQDMDHENMFWYRQDPGLGLRLIYFSYDVKMKEKGDIPEGYSVSREKKERFSLILESASTNQTSMYLCASVAFSGTYEQYFGPGTRLTVT.

V and J are TRBV7-9 and TRBJ2-1, with no clear D. This CDR3 has 12 residues. Trimming took off 1 base at V and 7 bases at J, with 5 bases between the two ends. Germline V gene lookup returns CDR1 SEHNR and CDR2 FQNEAQ (reference sequence). The CDR3 loop reads CASSLVRNEQFF. Here the CDR3 DNA reads TGTGCCAGCAGCTTAGTCAGGAATGAGCAGTTCTTC.

The chain recombines TRBV28 with TRBJ2-5, with 12 bases fitting TRBD2. The CDR3 is 15 residues long. V lost 5 bases, J lost 4 bases, and 5 bases stayed unmatched. The germline V gene encodes CDR1 MDHEN and CDR2 SYDVKM. This chain's CDR3 is CASSAQGLAGETQYF. The CDR3 DNA follows: TGTGCCAGCAGTGCCCAGGGACTAGCGGGAGAGACCCAGTACTTC.

The V call is TRBV7-9, the J call TRBJ2-3; 9 positions agree with TRBD2. The CDR3 is 18 residues long. V lost 5 bases and J lost 4; bases outside the gene matches: 16. Germline lookup yields CDR1 SEHNR and CDR2 FQNEAQ (reference sequence). The CDR3 is CASSPRGSAGGSPDTQYF. CDR3 DNA sequence: TGTGCCAGCAGCCCCCGGGGGTCGGCGGGAGGGTCCCCAGATACGCAGTATTTT.

The chain uses TRBV6-4 and TRBJ2-1; TRBD2 aligns across 12 bases. Trimming at V came to 5 bases and at J to 8 bases, leaving 7 bases not matched to a gene. Germline V gene lookup returns CDR1 MRHNA and CDR2 SNTAGT. This CDR3 contains 15 residues. Here the CDR3 DNA reads TGTGCCAGCAGTCCAACTAGCGGGGGGCGGGATGAGCAGTTCTTC. As protein: CASSPTSGGRDEQFF.

CDR3 sequence reads: CASSAPAGAGEQYF. CDR3 DNA: TGTGCCAGCAGCGCCCCAGCGGGAGCAGGGGAGCAGTACTTC. This sequence joins TRBV9 and TRBJ2-7; 8 nucleotides line up with TRBD2. The germline V gene encodes CDR1 SGDLS and CDR2 YYNGEE. Trimming removed 3 bases from V and 7 bases from J; junction bases left unmatched: 9. The CDR3 contains 14 residues.

V and J are TRBV6-5 and TRBJ1-2, with D maybe TRBD1 (5 bases). CDR3 length equals 14 residues. V was cut by 2 bases and J by 4 bases, with 11 bases left in between. CDR1 and CDR2 (germline): MNHEY, SVGAGI. CDR3 protein: CASSYRGSSYGYTF. The CDR3 DNA is TGTGCCAGCAGTTACAGGGGATCTTCCTATGGCTACACCTTC.

V and J are TRBV25-1 and TRBJ2-7; 14 positions match TRBD2. Germline V gives CDR1 MGHDK, CDR2 SYGVNS. There are 17 residues in the CDR3. V was pared by 4 bases and J by 3 bases, with 8 bases of the junction left unmatched. CDR3 in DNA: TGTGCCAGCAGTGGAACGGGACTAGCGGGAGTAAGCTACGAGCAGTACTTC. Its translation is CASSGTGLAGVSYEQYF.

With respect to this clone: Here the CDR3 omits its conserved ending phenylalanine or tryptophan, so a read error is the likely source. The chain links TRBV2 to TRBJ1-2, with TRBD1 matching over 9 bases. This CDR3 contains 17 residues. The V and J ends lost 1 base and 3 bases, in that order; junction bases with no gene match: 9. The germline gives CDR1 SNHLY, CDR2 FYNNEI. The CDR3 DNA is TGTGCCAGCAGTGAAGGGGACAGGGCTTATCGGTACTATGGCTACACCCTC. Translated: CASSEGDRAYRYYGYTL.

The chain couples TRBV6-5 to TRBJ1-4; TRBD1 aligns across 8 bases. This CDR3 is 13 amino acids long. The V and J ends lost 10 bases and 6 bases, in that order; junction bases with no gene match: 7. Germline CDR1 MNHEY, CDR2 SVGAGI. DNA for the CDR3: TGTGCCACCTCCGGGACAGGCCATGAAAAACTGTTTTTT. It translates to CATSGTGHEKLFF.

The J gene is TRBJ2-3, the V gene TRBV2; D perhaps matches TRBD2 (6 bases). This CDR3 spans 16 amino acids. The V and J ends lost 9 bases and 2 bases respectively, with 21 bases between them. The germline V gene has CDR1 SNHLY and CDR2 FYNNEI. In DNA, the CDR3 is TGTGCCAGAACGGAGGGGACCTCGTCTATCACAGATACGCAGTATTTT. As protein: CARTEGTSSITDTQYF.

The chain combines TRBV5-5 with TRBJ2-5; D is perhaps TRBD1 (5 bases). Deletions cut 1 base from V and 9 bases from J, with 19 bases between. The CDR3 runs 15 residues. Germline CDR1 reads SGHKS; CDR2 reads YYEKEE (reference sequence). CDR3 bases: TGTGCCAGCAGCTTGAGAAGACAGCCCTTATGGGCCCAGTACTTC. Protein sequence: CASSLRRQPLWAQYF.

V gene TRBV6-1 combines with J gene TRBJ2-4; maybe TRBD1 (6 bases). Germline V CDR1 and CDR2: MNHNS, SASEGT. The CDR3 is 14 amino acids. Trimming pared 4 bases from V and 6 bases from J, leaving 13 bases between. CDR3 sequence (DNA): TGTGCCAGCAGTGCCTATCCGGACAGAAACATTCAGTACTTC. This gives the protein CASSAYPDRNIQYF.

The genes are TRBV19 and TRBJ1-5; the match to TRBD1 covers 7 bases. J gave up 0 bases and V 7 bases, and 3 bases lay outside the gene matches. Germline V CDR1 and CDR2: LNHDA, SQIVND (reference sequence). This CDR3 is built from 14 residues. The CDR3 spells CASTGTDSNQPQHF. CDR3 bases: TGTGCCAGTACCGGGACAGATAGCAATCAGCCCCAGCATTTT.